Following are 21 T cell receptor beta chains from one sample sequenced in a study of blood T cell repertoires in COVID-19. TCRdb keeps only in-frame clones here, not all; method: immunoSEQ multiplex PCR. The sample lists 200,000 to 250,000 clones, 84% occurring once. What was sequenced was peripheral blood. The receptors were gathered from a man aged 25-45 years with active or convalescent COVID-19.

V is TRBV2 and J is TRBJ2-7; D gene unclear. The V gene's germline CDR1 is SNHLY and CDR2 FYNNEI. V gave up 7 bases and J gave up 2 bases, with 9 bases separating them. This CDR3 is 12 amino acids long. CDR3 DNA: TGTGCCAGCACTAGTGATACCTACGAGCAGTACTTC. It translates to CASTSDTYEQYF.

This clone came up a few times. The chain uses TRBV7-8 and TRBJ1-3; 8 nucleotides line up with TRBD1. The length of the CDR3 is 14 residues. Trimming took 8 bases from V and 4 from J; bases not matched to a gene: 7. Germline-derived CDR1 and CDR2 are SGHVS and FQNEAQ. The CDR3 is CASRTGGSGNTIYF. The CDR3 coding sequence is TGTGCCAGCCGAACAGGGGGGTCCGGAAACACCATATATTTT.

The J gene is TRBJ2-4, the V gene TRBV28; 8 nucleotides agree with TRBD2. The CDR3 consists of 16 residues. The V segment lost 2 bases and the J segment 3 bases; nucleotides outside the gene matches: 6. Germline V gene sequence: CDR1 MDHEN, CDR2 SYDVKM. CDR3 amino acids: CASSLMAGGVKNIQYF. CDR3 bases: TGTGCCAGCAGTTTAATGGCGGGAGGTGTCAAAAACATTCAGTACTTC.

The rearrangement joins TRBV21-1 to TRBJ1-1; the DNA was not compared with TRBD1, the D call given in the table. TRBV21-1 is flagged as a pseudogene. The CDR3 has 15 residues. CDR3 protein: CASSKARQGNTEAFF. In DNA, the CDR3 is TGTGCCAGCAGCAAAGCGCGACAGGGGAACACTGAAGCTTTCTTT.

This sequence joins TRBV6-4 and TRBJ1-1, with no clear D. V lost 5 bases, J lost 5 bases, and 15 bases lay in between. The V gene's germline CDR1 is MRHNA and CDR2 SNTAGT. The CDR3 loop spans 14 amino acids. CDR3 loop: CASSLHPRGTEAFF. In DNA form, the CDR3 reads TGTGCCAGCAGTCTTCACCCCCGGGGAACTGAAGCTTTCTTT.

The chain links TRBV7-9 to TRBJ2-3; D may be TRBD1 (7 bases). Trimming left V 5 bases short and J 4 bases short, with 13 bases between. From germline, CDR1 is SEHNR and CDR2 FQNEAQ (reference sequence). The length of the CDR3 is 14 residues. CDR3 region: CASSLQGGPDTQYF. The CDR3 nucleotides are TGTGCCAGCAGCCTTCAGGGGGGTCCAGATACGCAGTATTTT.

This clone is a singleton in its sample. V usage is TRBV5-4 and J usage is TRBJ2-3, with 11 bases fitting TRBD2. CDR3 size: 15 residues. Trimming took 2 bases from V and 5 from J; bases not matched to a gene: 4. CDR1 is SGHNT, CDR2 YYREEE, per germline (reference sequence). The CDR3 spells CASSLTSGGVDTQYF. The CDR3 DNA sequence: TGTGCCAGCAGCTTAACTAGCGGGGGAGTAGATACGCAGTATTTT.

This clone was detected only once. The chain is built from TRBV5-4 and TRBJ2-2, with TRBD2 matching 7 bases. Germline V CDR1 and CDR2: SGHNT, YYREEE (reference sequence). The V gene end was trimmed by 0 bases and the J gene end by 5 bases; junction bases not matched to a gene: 4. CDR3 size: 15 residues. CDR3 protein: CASSLGGSGTGELFF. CDR3 in DNA: TGTGCCAGCAGCTTGGGGGGTAGCGGGACCGGGGAGCTGTTTTTT.

The chain employs TRBV7-2 and TRBJ1-6, with TRBD1 as a possible D gene (6 bases). The CDR3 consists of 16 residues. Trimming took off 6 bases at V and 4 bases at J, with 16 bases between the two ends. CDR1 is SGHTA, CDR2 FQGNSA, per germline. CDR3 in amino acids: CASRGVGTPYNSPLHF. The CDR3 region has the DNA TGTGCCAGCAGGGGAGTCGGGACACCATATAATTCACCCCTCCACTTT.

This sequence joins TRBV19 and TRBJ2-7, with a possible D match to TRBD2 (7 bases). Trimming removed 3 bases at V and 0 bases at J, with 12 bases between. Germline CDR1 is LNHDA and CDR2 is SQIVND (reference sequence). CDR3 length equals 15 residues. Here the CDR3 reads CASSIRGGSSYEQYF. The CDR3 DNA is TGTGCCAGTAGTATCAGGGGCGGGAGCTCCTACGAGCAGTACTTC.

V is TRBV7-6 and J is TRBJ1-1; 7 nucleotides agree with TRBD1. The CDR3 runs to 16 residues. CDR1 is SGHVS, CDR2 FNYEAQ, per germline. Trimming at V came to 3 bases and at J to 1 base, leaving 8 bases not matched to a gene. In DNA, the CDR3 is TGTGCCAGCAGCTTCGACAGGGAAAAGGGGAACACTGAAGCTTTCTTT. Its protein product is CASSFDREKGNTEAFF. Complete variable domain (other parts from reference TRBV7-6 and TRBJ1-1): GAGVSQSPRYKVTKRGQDVALRCDPISGHVSLYWYRQALGQGPEFLTYFNYEAQQDKSGLPNDRFSAERPEGSISTLTIQRTEQRDSAMYRCASSFDREKGNTEAFFGQGTRLTVV.

This chain links TRBV6-6 with TRBJ2-7, with a possible D match to TRBD2 (5 bases). The germline gives CDR1 MNHNY, CDR2 SVGAGI (reference sequence). The CDR3 has 15 residues. The ends were cut back, 0 bases at V and 2 bases at J, with 11 bases in the middle. As DNA, the CDR3 is TGTGCCAGCAGTTACTCCAGCGGAGGTACCTACGAGCAGTACTTC. As protein: CASSYSSGGTYEQYF.

The sample holds a few counts of this clone. This chain links TRBV10-3 with TRBJ1-4; the D is unclear. Germline CDR1 ENHRY, CDR2 SYGVKD. This CDR3 has 15 amino acids. Deletions cut 3 bases from V and 0 bases from J, with 8 bases between. The CDR3 DNA sequence: TGTGCCATCAGTGATCCGGGAACAACTAATGAAAAACTGTTTTTT. It encodes CAISDPGTTNEKLFF.

The J gene is TRBJ1-3, the V gene TRBV30; weak D call: TRBD1 (5 bases). The V gene's germline CDR1 is GTSNPN and CDR2 SVGIG (reference sequence). The CDR3 sequence is 12 residues long. Trimming removed 4 bases from V and 6 bases from J, with 10 bases in between. This CDR3 is CAWNKGVNTIYF. In DNA form, the CDR3 reads TGTGCCTGGAATAAAGGGGTAAACACCATATATTTT.

This chain connects TRBV5-4 to TRBJ1-3; 9 bases fit TRBD1. V trimming: 0 bases; J trimming: 7 bases; junction bases outside the gene matches: 2. The CDR3 loop spans 14 amino acids. The germline V gene has CDR1 SGHNT and CDR2 YYREEE (reference sequence). CDR3 region: CASSLADRGNTIYF. For the CDR3, the DNA is TGTGCCAGCAGCTTGGCGGACAGGGGTAACACCATATATTTT.

The rearrangement uses TRBV2 and TRBJ2-1; TRBD2 might be the D (5 bases). Germline V CDR1 and CDR2: SNHLY, FYNNEI. Trimming took 2 bases from V and 7 from J, leaving 15 bases between them. This CDR3 has 15 amino acids. CDR3 amino acids: CASSERALERNEQFF. DNA of the CDR3: TGTGCCAGCAGTGAAAGGGCTCTAGAGCGGAATGAGCAGTTCTTC.

The rearrangement joins TRBV7-2 to TRBJ2-1; 10 bases match TRBD2. The ends lost 1 base at V and 6 bases at J; junction bases unmatched: 3. The CDR3 loop spans 15 amino acids. The germline V gene has CDR1 SGHTA and CDR2 FQGNSA. As DNA, the CDR3 is TGTGCCAGCAGCTTAGAACTAGCGGGATCCAATGAGCAGTTCTTC. Amino acids: CASSLELAGSNEQFF.

This clone was picked up a small number of times. The chain links TRBV4-2 to TRBJ2-7; 9 bases fit TRBD1. The germline V gene has CDR1 LGHNA and CDR2 YNFKEQ. The CDR3 runs 15 residues. With V trimmed by 1 base and J by 6 bases, 7 bases remained unmatched. The CDR3 loop is CASSQAGQGHLEQYF. The CDR3 region has the DNA TGTGCCAGCAGCCAAGCGGGACAGGGTCACCTCGAGCAGTACTTC.

The chain couples TRBV28 to TRBJ2-2, with a weak D call TRBD1 (6 bases). Germline CDR1 is MDHEN and CDR2 is SYDVKM. Trimming cost V 6 bases and J 0 bases, with 20 bases left between them. The CDR3 contains 18 residues. The CDR3 nucleotides read TGTGCCAGCAGATCAGGGGCCCGAGGATTGACGAACACCGGGGAGCTGTTTTTT. It yields the protein CASRSGARGLTNTGELFF.

The chain employs TRBV7-6 and TRBJ2-1; 11 nucleotides agree with TRBD2. V lost 5 bases, J lost 5 bases, and 8 bases stayed unmatched. The CDR3 loop spans 16 amino acids. CDR1 is SGHVS and CDR2 is FNYEAQ in the germline V gene. CDR3 DNA: TGTGCCAGCAGCCGATCGGGACTAGCGGTAAACAATGAGCAGTTCTTC. The encoded protein is CASSRSGLAVNNEQFF.

This sequence joins TRBV7-8 and TRBJ2-2; TRBD2 matches 8 bases. V was clipped by 2 bases and J by 6 bases; unmatched bases: 2. Germline V gene sequence: CDR1 SGHVS, CDR2 FQNEAQ. The CDR3 covers 14 residues. The CDR3 here is CASSLRAGAGELFF. The CDR3 DNA reads as TGTGCCAGCAGCTTAAGAGCGGGGGCCGGGGAGCTGTTTTTT.